The 15 T cell receptor beta chains below come from one sample, sequenced in a study of T cells in Graves' hyperthyroidism and ophthalmopathy. RNA transcripts yielded amplified TCR beta CDR3 regions. TCR CDR3 underwent first-round RT-PCR with the HTBI primer set. Using its own MiXCR run on the multiplex PCR reads, TCRdb lists one record per CDR3 protein. The sample records about 480,000 distinct CDR3 sequences, 22% being singletons. Sequencing input: blood. All receptors derive from a woman in her 70s with Graves' ophthalmopathy.

This clonotype has only a few counts. The J gene is TRBJ2-1, the V gene TRBV25-1, with D possibly matching TRBD1 (5 bases). Germline values: CDR1 MGHDK, CDR2 SYGVNS. The CDR3 runs 15 residues. Trimming left V 4 bases short and J 4 bases short, with 14 bases between. Written as DNA, the CDR3 is TGTGCCAGCAGTGTTAATGGGAAGGGGTACAATGAGCAGTTCTTC. It translates to CASSVNGKGYNEQFF. The full variable domain, its missing parts supplied by reference TRBV25-1 and TRBJ2-1, is EADIYQTPRYLVIGTGKKITLECSQTMGHDKMYWYQQDPGMELHLIHYSYGVNSTEKGDLSSESTVSRIRTEHFPLTLESARPSHTSQYLCASSVNGKGYNEQFFGPGTRLTVL.

This clonotype was observed many times. The J gene is TRBJ2-2, the V gene TRBV28; D remains ambiguous. Deletions cut 5 bases from V and 7 bases from J, with 8 bases between. CDR3 length: 12 amino acids. Germline-derived CDR1 and CDR2 are MDHEN and SYDVKM. The CDR3 bases are TGTGCCAGCAGTCATCCCAGCGGGGAGCTGTTTTTT. Its protein is CASSHPSGELFF.

This sequence joins TRBV6-1 and TRBJ2-1, with D possibly being TRBD2 (7 bases). V lost 8 bases, J lost 5 bases, and 19 bases lay in between. The CDR3 runs 15 residues. CDR1 is MNHNS and CDR2 is SASEGT in the germline V gene. In DNA, the CDR3 is TGTGCCAGCGCCGGGGGGAGGGGGTTGAACAATGAGCAGTTCTTC. This gives the protein CASAGGRGLNNEQFF.

This clonotype was seen many times. The V call is TRBV6-1, the J call TRBJ1-5; 10 nucleotides align to TRBD1. J lost 7 bases, V lost 1 base, and 10 bases had no gene match. The CDR3 extends over 17 amino acids. Germline CDR1 and CDR2: MNHNS and SASEGT. The CDR3 region is CASSEGVGGQGGQPQHF. The CDR3 coding sequence is TGTGCCAGCAGTGAAGGGGTAGGAGGACAGGGGGGACAGCCCCAGCATTTT.

Only a few counts were recorded for this clonotype. The J gene is TRBJ2-2, the V gene TRBV7-9; D might be TRBD2 (6 bases). The CDR3 extends over 17 amino acids. Trimming removed 0 bases from V and 4 bases from J, with 15 bases in between. Germline V gene data show CDR1 as SEHNR and CDR2 as FQNEAQ (reference sequence). The CDR3 protein is CASSLASGGEPTGELFF. The CDR3 DNA reads as TGTGCCAGCAGCTTAGCCTCAGGAGGGGAGCCCACCGGGGAGCTGTTTTTT.

V gene TRBV30 combines with J gene TRBJ2-2; D possibly matches TRBD1 or TRBD2 (6 bases each). The CDR3 spans 14 residues. Trimming pared 7 bases from V and 4 bases from J, leaving 16 bases between. Per the germline V gene, CDR1 is GTSNPN and CDR2 is SVGIG (reference sequence). The CDR3 sequence: CASKWGARTGELFF. Written as DNA, the CDR3 is TGTGCCTCGAAATGGGGGGCGCGCACCGGGGAGCTGTTTTTT.

This clonotype was seen ten or more times. The genes are TRBV6-2 or TRBV6-3 and TRBJ2-3; D gene uncertain. Germline CDR1 MNHEY, CDR2 SVGEGT. The V end lost 2 bases, the J end lost 4 bases, and 16 bases lay between the germline ends. This CDR3 comprises 16 residues. Here the CDR3 DNA reads TGTGCCAGCAGTTACGGCCGATTAGATTTATCAGATACGCAGTATTTT. Amino acids: CASSYGRLDLSDTQYF.

This clonotype came up a few times. The chain couples TRBV5-1 to TRBJ1-1; 7 nucleotides match TRBD1. The germline V gene has CDR1 SGHRS and CDR2 YFSETQ. The ends lost 3 bases at V and 1 base at J; junction bases unmatched: 6. The CDR3 is 15 amino acids. The CDR3 coding sequence is TGCGCCAGCAGCTCCACAGGGGCCGAGAACACTGAAGCTTTCTTT. It is translated as CASSSTGAENTEAFF.

V and J are TRBV19 and TRBJ1-5; 9 positions match TRBD1. CDR3 length: 18 amino acids. The germline gives CDR1 LNHDA, CDR2 SQIVND (reference sequence). J lost 1 base, V lost 2 bases, and 9 bases had no gene match. Here the CDR3 reads CASSIIGDRVGSNQPQHF. The CDR3 nucleotides are TGTGCCAGTAGTATAATAGGGGACAGGGTCGGAAGCAATCAGCCCCAGCATTTT.

This clonotype was observed many times. The chain has TRBV2 and TRBJ1-5; TRBD1 agrees at 9 bases. The CDR3 consists of 16 residues. CDR1 and CDR2 from the germline V gene are SNHLY and FYNNEI. V lost 7 bases and J lost 0; bases outside the gene matches: 7. In DNA, the CDR3 is TGTGCCAGCATGGGACAGGGTGATTATAGCAATCAGCCCCAGCATTTT. It yields the protein CASMGQGDYSNQPQHF. Full variable domain (missing parts from reference TRBV2 and TRBJ1-5): EPEVTQTPSHQVTQMGQEVILRCVPISNHLYFYWYRQILGQKVEFLVSFYNNEISEKSEIFDDQFSVERPDGSNFTLKIRSTKLEDSAMYFCASMGQGDYSNQPQHFGDGTRLSIL.

There are a few counts of this clonotype. This sequence joins TRBV20-1 and TRBJ2-7; D remains unclear. Germline assignment: CDR1 DFQATT and CDR2 SNEGSKA (reference sequence). CDR3 length: 13 amino acids. The ends were cut back, 1 base at V and 6 bases at J, with 13 bases in the middle. The CDR3 DNA sequence: TGCAGTGCTAGAGCACAGTTACTGGTCGAGCAGTACTTC. Its protein is CSARAQLLVEQYF.

The V and J genes are TRBV5-4 and TRBJ2-3; 10 positions agree with TRBD2. The V gene end was trimmed by 0 bases and the J gene end by 6 bases; junction bases not matched to a gene: 4. CDR1 is SGHNT, CDR2 YYREEE, per germline (reference sequence). This CDR3 is 15 amino acids long. This CDR3 is CASSLGVAGGDTQYF. DNA for the CDR3: TGTGCCAGCAGCTTGGGAGTAGCGGGAGGTGATACGCAGTATTTT.

This clonotype showed up just a few times. The rearrangement uses TRBV28 and TRBJ1-2; 7 bases agree with TRBD1. With 6 bases clipped from V and 4 bases from J, the junction kept 5 bases outside the gene matches. The CDR3 contains 13 residues. The germline V gene has CDR1 MDHEN and CDR2 SYDVKM. The CDR3 nucleotides are TGTGCCAGCAGGGACTCAGGGGGCTATGGCTACACCTTC. Protein product: CASRDSGGYGYTF.

This clonotype was seen a handful of times. A clone one base away is much larger, so this may be a read error. The chain employs TRBV6-1 and TRBJ1-5; D call uncertain. The germline gives CDR1 MNHNS, CDR2 SASEGT. Trimming shortened V by 2 bases and J by 0 bases, and 5 bases separated the two germline ends. The CDR3 is made up of 14 amino acids. The CDR3 protein is CASSELNSNQPQHF. As DNA, the CDR3 is TGTGCCAGCAGTGAATTAAATAGCAATCAGCCCCAGCATTTT.

V is TRBV28 and J is TRBJ1-4; D call uncertain. Trimming stripped 7 bases from V and 8 bases from J, with 17 bases between. Germline-derived CDR1 and CDR2 are MDHEN and SYDVKM. The CDR3 sequence is 14 residues long. CDR3 in DNA: TGTGCCAGCAATTCCCGGGAGAGAGGGGAAAAACTGTTTTTT. This codes for CASNSRERGEKLFF.